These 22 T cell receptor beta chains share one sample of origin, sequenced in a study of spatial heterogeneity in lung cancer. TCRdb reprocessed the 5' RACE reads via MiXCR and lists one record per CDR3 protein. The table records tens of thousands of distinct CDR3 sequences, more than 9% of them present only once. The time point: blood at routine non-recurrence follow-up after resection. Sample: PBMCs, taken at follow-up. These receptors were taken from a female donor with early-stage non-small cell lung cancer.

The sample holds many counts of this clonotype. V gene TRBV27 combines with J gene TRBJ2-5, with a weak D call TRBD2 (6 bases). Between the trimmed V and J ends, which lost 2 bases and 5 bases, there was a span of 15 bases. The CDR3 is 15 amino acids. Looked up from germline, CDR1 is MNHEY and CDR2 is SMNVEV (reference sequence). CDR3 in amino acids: CASSLTTGREETQYF. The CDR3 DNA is TGTGCCAGCAGTTTAACCACTGGACGGGAGGAGACCCAGTACTTC.

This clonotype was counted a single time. CDR3 nucleotide sequence: TGCAGCGTTGCCTATGGGGCAGAATCACCCCTCCACTTT. Translated: CSVAYGAESPLHF. The chain uses TRBV29-1 and TRBJ1-6, with D maybe TRBD1 (5 bases). This CDR3 spans 13 amino acids. In germline, CDR1 is SQVTM, CDR2 ANQGSEA. V lost 4 bases and J lost 10, with 14 bases in between.

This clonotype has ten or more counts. The DNA of the CDR3 is TGTGCCAGCAGCTTTGATAGCGGGGGCACAGATACGCAGTATTTT. Its translation is CASSFDSGGTDTQYF. The chain employs TRBV7-2 and TRBJ2-3, with TRBD2 identical over 8 bases. The CDR3 has 15 residues. Germline CDR1 SGHTA, CDR2 FQGNSA. After removal of 3 bases from V and 1 base from J, the junction contained 3 bases not matched to a gene. Using reference TRBV7-2 and TRBJ2-3 for the parts outside the CDR3, the full variable domain is GAGVSQSPSNKVTEKGKDVELRCDPISGHTALYWYRQSLGQGLEFLIYFQGNSAPDKSGLPSDRFSAERTGGSVSTLTIQRTQQEDSAVYLCASSFDSGGTDTQYFGPGTRLTVL.

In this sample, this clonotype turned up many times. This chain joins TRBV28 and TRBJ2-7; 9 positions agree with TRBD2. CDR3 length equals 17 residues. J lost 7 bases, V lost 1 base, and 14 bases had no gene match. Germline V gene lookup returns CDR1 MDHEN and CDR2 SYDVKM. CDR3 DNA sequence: TGTGCCAGCAGTTTATCCTCCCGGCTAGCGGGGACTCGGGAGCAGTACTTC. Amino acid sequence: CASSLSSRLAGTREQYF.

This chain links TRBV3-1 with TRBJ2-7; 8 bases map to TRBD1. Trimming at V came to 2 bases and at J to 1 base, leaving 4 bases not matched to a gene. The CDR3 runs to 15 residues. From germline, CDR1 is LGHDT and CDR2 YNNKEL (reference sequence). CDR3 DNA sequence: TGTGCCAGCAGCCAACCAGGGGGCCAGTCCTACGAGCAGTACTTC. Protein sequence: CASSQPGGQSYEQYF.

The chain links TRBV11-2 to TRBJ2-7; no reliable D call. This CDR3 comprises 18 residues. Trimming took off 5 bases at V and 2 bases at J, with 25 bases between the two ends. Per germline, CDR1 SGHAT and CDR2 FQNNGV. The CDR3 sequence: CASSPVSRRKNTTYEQYF. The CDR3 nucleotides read TGTGCCAGCAGCCCCGTTTCTAGGCGTAAGAACACTACCTACGAGCAGTACTTC.

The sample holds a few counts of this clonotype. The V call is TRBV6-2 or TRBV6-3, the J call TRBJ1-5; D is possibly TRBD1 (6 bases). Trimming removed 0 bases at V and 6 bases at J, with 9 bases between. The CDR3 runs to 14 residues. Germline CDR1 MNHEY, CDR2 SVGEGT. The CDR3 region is CASSYSGGPQPQHF. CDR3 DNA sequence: TGTGCCAGCAGTTACTCAGGGGGTCCTCAGCCCCAGCATTTT.

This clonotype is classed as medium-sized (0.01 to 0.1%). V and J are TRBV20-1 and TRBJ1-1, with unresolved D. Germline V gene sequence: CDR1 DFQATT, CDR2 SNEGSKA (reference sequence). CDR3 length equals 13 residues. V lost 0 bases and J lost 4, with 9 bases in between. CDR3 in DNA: TGCAGTGCTAGAGATGAGGATCTCACTGAAGCTTTCTTT. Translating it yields CSARDEDLTEAFF.

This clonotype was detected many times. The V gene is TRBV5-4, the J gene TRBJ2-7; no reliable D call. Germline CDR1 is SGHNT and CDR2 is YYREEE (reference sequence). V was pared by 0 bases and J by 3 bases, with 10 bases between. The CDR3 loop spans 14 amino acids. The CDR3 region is CASSLGQVGYEQYF. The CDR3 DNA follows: TGTGCCAGCAGCTTGGGCCAGGTGGGCTACGAGCAGTACTTC.

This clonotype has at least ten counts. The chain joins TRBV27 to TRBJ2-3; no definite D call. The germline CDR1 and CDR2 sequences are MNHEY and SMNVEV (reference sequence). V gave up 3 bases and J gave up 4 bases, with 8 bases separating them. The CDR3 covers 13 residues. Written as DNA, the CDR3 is TGTGCCAGCAGTTTCGGCCCTCCAGATACGCAGTATTTT. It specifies CASSFGPPDTQYF.

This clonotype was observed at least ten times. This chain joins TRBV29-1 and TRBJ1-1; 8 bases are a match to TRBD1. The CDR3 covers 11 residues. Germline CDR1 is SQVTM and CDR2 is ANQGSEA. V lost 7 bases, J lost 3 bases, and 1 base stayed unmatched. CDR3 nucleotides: TGCAGCGCAGGGGGCGACACTGAAGCTTTCTTT. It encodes CSAGGDTEAFF. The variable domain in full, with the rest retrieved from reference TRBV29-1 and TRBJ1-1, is SAVISQKPSRDICQRGTSLTIQCQVDSQVTMMFWYRQQPGQSLTLIATANQGSEATYESGFVIDKFPISRPNLTFSTLTVSNMSPEDSSIYLCSAGGDTEAFFGQGTRLTVV.

CDR3 coding DNA: TGTGCCAGCAGCCCCGACCATGAGGATACGCAGTATTTT. Translated, it gives CASSPDHEDTQYF. The V call is TRBV3-1, the J call TRBJ2-3; unclear D gene. Germline lookup yields CDR1 LGHDT and CDR2 YNNKEL (reference sequence). This CDR3 has 13 residues. The V gene lost 4 bases and the J gene lost 6 bases, with 11 bases spanning the gap.

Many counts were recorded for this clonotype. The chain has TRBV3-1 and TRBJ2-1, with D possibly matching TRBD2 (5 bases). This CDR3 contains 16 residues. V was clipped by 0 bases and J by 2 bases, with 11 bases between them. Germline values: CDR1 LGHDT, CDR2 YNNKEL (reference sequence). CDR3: CASSQDHGVAYNEQFF. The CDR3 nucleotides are TGTGCCAGCAGCCAAGATCACGGGGTCGCCTACAATGAGCAGTTCTTC.

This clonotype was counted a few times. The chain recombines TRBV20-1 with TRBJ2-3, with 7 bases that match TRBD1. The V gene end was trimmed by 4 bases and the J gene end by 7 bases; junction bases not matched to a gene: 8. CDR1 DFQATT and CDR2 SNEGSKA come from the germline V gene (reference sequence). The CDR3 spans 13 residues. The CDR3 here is CSAIDRAGNTQYF. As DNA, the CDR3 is TGCAGTGCTATTGACAGGGCGGGTAATACGCAGTATTTT.

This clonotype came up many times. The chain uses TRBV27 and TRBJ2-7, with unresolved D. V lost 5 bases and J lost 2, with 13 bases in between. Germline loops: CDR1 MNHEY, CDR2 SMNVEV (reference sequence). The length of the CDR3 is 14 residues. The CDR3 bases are TGTGCCAGCAGTCCGGCCCACCCCCCCTACGAGCAGTACTTC. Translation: CASSPAHPPYEQYF.

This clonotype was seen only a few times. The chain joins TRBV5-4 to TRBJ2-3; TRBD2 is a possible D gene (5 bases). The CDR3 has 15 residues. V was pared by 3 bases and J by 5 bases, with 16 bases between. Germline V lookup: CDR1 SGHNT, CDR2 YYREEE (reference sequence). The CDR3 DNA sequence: TGTGCCAGCAGCTCCCCCGGCGAGGGCGAAGATACGCAGTATTTT. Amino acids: CASSSPGEGEDTQYF.

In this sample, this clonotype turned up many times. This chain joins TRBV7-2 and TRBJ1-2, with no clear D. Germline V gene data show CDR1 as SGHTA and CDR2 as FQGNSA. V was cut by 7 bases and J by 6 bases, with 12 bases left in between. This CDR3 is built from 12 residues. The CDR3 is CASKHLLHGYTF. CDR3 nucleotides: TGTGCCAGCAAACATCTTCTTCATGGCTACACCTTC. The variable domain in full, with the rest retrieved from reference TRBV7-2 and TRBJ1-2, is GAGVSQSPSNKVTEKGKDVELRCDPISGHTALYWYRQSLGQGLEFLIYFQGNSAPDKSGLPSDRFSAERTGGSVSTLTIQRTQQEDSAVYLCASKHLLHGYTFGSGTRLTVV.

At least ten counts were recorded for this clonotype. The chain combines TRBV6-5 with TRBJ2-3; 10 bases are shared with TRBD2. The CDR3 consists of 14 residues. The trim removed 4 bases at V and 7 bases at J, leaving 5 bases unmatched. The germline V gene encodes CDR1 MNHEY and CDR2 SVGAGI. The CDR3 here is CASSLSGGANTQYF. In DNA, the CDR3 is TGTGCCAGCAGTTTAAGCGGGGGGGCAAATACGCAGTATTTT.

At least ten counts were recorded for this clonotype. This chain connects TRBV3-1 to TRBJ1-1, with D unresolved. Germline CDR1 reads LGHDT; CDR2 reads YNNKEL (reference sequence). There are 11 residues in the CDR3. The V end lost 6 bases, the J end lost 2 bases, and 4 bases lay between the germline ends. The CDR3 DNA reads TGTGCCAGCAGAAGAAACACTGAAGCTTTCTTT. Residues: CASRRNTEAFF.

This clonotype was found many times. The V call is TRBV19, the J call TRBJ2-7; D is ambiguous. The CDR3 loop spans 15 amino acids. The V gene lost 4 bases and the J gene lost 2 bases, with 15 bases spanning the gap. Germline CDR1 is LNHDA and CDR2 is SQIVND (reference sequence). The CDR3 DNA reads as TGTGCCAGTAGTACCATGGGCCAGCCTGCCTACGAGCAGTACTTC. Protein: CASSTMGQPAYEQYF.

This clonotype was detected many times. DNA for the CDR3: TGTGCCAGCTCACCGACAGGGAGGAGCACTGAAGCTTTCTTT. This gives the protein CASSPTGRSTEAFF. The V call is TRBV18, the J call TRBJ1-1, with 7 bases that match TRBD1. Germline CDR1 KGHSH, CDR2 LQKENI. The length of the CDR3 is 14 residues. V trimming: 3 bases; J trimming: 4 bases; junction bases outside the gene matches: 5.

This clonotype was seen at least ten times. The DNA for the CDR3 is TGCAGTGCTAGAGAACAGGAGCAAAGGGGGACCCAGTACTTC. Its protein is CSAREQEQRGTQYF. V and J are TRBV20-1 and TRBJ2-5, with D possibly TRBD1 on 5 matching bases. Trimming removed 0 bases at V and 7 bases at J, with 15 bases between. The CDR3 spans 14 residues. Germline V gives CDR1 DFQATT, CDR2 SNEGSKA (reference sequence).